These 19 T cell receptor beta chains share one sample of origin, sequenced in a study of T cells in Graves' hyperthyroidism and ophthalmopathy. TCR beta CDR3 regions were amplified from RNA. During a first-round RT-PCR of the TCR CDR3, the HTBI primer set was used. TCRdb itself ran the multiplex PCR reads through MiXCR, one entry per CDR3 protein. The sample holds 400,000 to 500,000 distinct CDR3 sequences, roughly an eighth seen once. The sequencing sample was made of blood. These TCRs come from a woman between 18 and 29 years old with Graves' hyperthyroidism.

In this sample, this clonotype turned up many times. The CDR3 bases are TGCAGCGTTGAAGCTAGCGCTGTTGAGCAGTTCTTC. It is translated as CSVEASAVEQFF. The rearrangement joins TRBV29-1 to TRBJ2-1, with a possible D match to TRBD2 (6 bases). From germline, CDR1 is SQVTM and CDR2 ANQGSEA. The CDR3 loop spans 12 amino acids. Trimming left V 1 base short and J 9 bases short, with 10 bases between.

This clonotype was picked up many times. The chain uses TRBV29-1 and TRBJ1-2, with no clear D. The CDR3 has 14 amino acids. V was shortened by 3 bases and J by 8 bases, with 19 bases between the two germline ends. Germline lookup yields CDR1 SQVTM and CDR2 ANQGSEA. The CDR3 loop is CSVDPPGKSSGYTF. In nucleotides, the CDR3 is TGCAGCGTTGATCCTCCGGGAAAGTCGTCCGGCTACACCTTC.

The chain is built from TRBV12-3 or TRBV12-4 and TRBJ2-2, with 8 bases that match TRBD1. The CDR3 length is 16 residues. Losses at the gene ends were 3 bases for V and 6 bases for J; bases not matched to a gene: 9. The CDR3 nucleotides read TGTGCCAGCAGTTTTTGGCAGGGGGCAATATCCGGGGAGCTGTTTTTT. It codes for CASSFWQGAISGELFF.

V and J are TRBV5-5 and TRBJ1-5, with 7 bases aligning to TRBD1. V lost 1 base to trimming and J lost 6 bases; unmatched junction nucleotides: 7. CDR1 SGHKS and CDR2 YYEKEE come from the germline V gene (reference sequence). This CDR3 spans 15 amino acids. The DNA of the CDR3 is TGTGCCAGCAGCTTGCTCGGGCAGGGGGGTCAGCCCCAGCATTTT. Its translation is CASSLLGQGGQPQHF.

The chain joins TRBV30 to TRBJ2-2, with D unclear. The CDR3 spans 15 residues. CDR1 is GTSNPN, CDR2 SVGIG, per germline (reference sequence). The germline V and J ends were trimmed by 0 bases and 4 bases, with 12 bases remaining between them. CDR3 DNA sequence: TGTGCCTGGAGTGTACTAAGTGTGGGCACCGGGGAGCTGTTTTTT. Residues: CAWSVLSVGTGELFF.

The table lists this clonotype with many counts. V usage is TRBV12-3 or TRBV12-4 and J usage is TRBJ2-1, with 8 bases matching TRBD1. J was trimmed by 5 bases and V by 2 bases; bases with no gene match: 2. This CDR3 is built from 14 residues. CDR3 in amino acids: CASSLQDRDNEQFF. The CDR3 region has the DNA TGTGCCAGCAGTTTACAGGACAGGGACAATGAGCAGTTCTTC.

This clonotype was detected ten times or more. This chain's CDR3 is CASSRGVYEQYF. The CDR3 DNA reads as TGTGCCAGCAGCCGTGGAGTCTACGAGCAGTACTTC. The chain joins TRBV28 to TRBJ2-7; D remains unclear. V dropped 6 bases and J dropped 3 bases, with 9 bases sitting between them. Germline CDR1 and CDR2: MDHEN and SYDVKM. There are 12 residues in the CDR3.

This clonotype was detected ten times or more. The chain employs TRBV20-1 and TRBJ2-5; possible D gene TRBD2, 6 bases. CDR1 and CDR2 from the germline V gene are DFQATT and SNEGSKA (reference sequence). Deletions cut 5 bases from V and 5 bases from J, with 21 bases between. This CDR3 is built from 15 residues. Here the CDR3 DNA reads TGCAGTGCTTGGGCAGCCGGGACTCCGAGGGAGACCCAGTACTTC. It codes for CSAWAAGTPRETQYF.

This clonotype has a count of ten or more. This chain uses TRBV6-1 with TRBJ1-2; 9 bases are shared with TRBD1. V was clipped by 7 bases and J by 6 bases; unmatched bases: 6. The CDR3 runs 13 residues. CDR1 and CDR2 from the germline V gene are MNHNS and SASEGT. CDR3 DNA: TGTGCCAGCAATTGGGGACAGGGTGATGGCTACACCTTC. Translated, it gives CASNWGQGDGYTF.

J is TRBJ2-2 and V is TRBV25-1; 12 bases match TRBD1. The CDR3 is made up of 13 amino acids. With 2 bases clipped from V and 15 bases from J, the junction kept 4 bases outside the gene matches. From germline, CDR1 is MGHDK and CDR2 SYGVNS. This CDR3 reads CASSERGQGAMFF. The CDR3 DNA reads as TGTGCCAGCAGTGAACGGGGACAGGGGGCAATGTTTTTT.

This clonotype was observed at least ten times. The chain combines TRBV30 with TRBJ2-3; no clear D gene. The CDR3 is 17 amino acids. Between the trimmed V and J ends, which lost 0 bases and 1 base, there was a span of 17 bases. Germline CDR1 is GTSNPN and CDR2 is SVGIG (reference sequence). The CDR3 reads CAWSVKAVPFGTDTQYF. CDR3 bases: TGTGCCTGGAGTGTAAAGGCAGTCCCTTTTGGCACAGATACGCAGTATTTT. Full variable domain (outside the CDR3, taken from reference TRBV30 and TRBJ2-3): SQTIHQWPATLVQPVGSPLSLECTVEGTSNPNLYWYRQAAGRGLQLLFYSVGIGQISSEVPQNLSASRPQDRQFILSSKKLLLSDSGFYLCAWSVKAVPFGTDTQYFGPGTRLTVL.

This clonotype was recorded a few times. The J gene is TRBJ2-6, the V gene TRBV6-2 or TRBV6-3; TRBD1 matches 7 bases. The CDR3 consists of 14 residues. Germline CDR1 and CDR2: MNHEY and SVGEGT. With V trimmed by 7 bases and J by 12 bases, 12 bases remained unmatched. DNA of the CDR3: TGTGCCAGCAAAGACAGGGCTCAAGGTGGCGTCCTGACTTTC. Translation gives CASKDRAQGGVLTF.

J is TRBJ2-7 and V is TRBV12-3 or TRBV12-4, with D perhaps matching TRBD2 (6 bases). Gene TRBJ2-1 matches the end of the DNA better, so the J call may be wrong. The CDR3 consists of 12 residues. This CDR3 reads CASTRSGDEQFF. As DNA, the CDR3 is TGTGCCAGCACCAGATCGGGGGACGAGCAGTTCTTC.

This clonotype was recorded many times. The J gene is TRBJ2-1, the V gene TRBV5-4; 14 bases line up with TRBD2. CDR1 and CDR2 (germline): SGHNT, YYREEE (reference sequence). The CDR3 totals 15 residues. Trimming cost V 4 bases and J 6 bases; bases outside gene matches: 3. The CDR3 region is CASSGTSGSLNEQFF. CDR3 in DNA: TGTGCCAGCAGCGGGACTAGCGGGAGTCTCAATGAGCAGTTCTTC.

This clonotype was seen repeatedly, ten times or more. CDR3 coding DNA: TGTGCCAGCAGCCGGACAGACAACACCATATATTTT. Translating gives CASSRTDNTIYF. The chain has TRBV3-1 and TRBJ1-3, with TRBD1 as a possible D gene (6 bases). The CDR3 is made up of 12 amino acids. Trimming left V 4 bases short and J 7 bases short, with 8 bases between. Germline CDR1 reads LGHDT; CDR2 reads YNNKEL (reference sequence).

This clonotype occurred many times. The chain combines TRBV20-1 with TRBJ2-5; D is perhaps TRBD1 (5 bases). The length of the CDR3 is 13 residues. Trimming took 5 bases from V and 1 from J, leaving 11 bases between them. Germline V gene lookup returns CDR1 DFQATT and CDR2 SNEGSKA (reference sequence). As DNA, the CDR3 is TGCAGTGCTCCCGGACAAGCCCAAGAGACCCAGTACTTC. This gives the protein CSAPGQAQETQYF.

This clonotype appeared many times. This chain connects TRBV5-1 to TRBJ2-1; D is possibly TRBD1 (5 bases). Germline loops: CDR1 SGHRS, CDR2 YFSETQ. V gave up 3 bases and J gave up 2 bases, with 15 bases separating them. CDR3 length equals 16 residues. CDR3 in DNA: TGCGCCAGCAGCTCCAGACAGACAGCTACCTACAATGAGCAGTTCTTC. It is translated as CASSSRQTATYNEQFF.

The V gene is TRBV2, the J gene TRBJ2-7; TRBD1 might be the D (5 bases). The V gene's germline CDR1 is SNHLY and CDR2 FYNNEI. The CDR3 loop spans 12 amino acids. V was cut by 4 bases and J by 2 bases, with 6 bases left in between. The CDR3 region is CASSGTPYEQYF. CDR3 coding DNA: TGTGCCAGCAGTGGGACACCCTACGAGCAGTACTTC.

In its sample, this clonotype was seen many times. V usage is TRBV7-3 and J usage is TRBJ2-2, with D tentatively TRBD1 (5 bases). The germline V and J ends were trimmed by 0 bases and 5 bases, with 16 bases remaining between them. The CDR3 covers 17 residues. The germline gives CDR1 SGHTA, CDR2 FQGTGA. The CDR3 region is CASSLTNHRTSTGELFF. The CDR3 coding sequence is TGTGCCAGCAGCTTAACGAACCACAGGACCTCGACCGGGGAGCTGTTTTTT.